This T cell receptor (beta chain) was sequenced for a study of cytomegalovirus exposure and HLA in healthy donors. Concerning this clone: What it binds is not known. This is likely a read error, given that the CDR3 carries no conserved phenylalanine or tryptophan at its end. The DNA is omitted, as the CDR3 cannot be located on it reliably, and the CDR3 follows TCRdb's listing.

Germline V lookup: CDR1 GTSNPN, CDR2 SVGIG (reference sequence). The CDR3 length is 11 residues, termini included. Researchers ran the PCR with 60 Vbeta and 13 Jbeta primers. Sequenced by immunoSEQ multiplex PCR; TCRdb stores in-frame clones only, minus some. In the table there are roughly 120,000 clones, about two thirds of which are singletons. Findings and caveats of the study: It was assumed in the presence/absence analyses that sequencing depth was roughly uniform across donors. Testing in vitro showed three CMV-associated chains specific for CMV antigens.

The receptor's source is a woman between 70 and 85 years old in good health and CMV-seropositive. The chain carries TRBV30 and TRBJ1-1. The sample taken for sequencing was PBMCs. The chain's CDR3 is CAWSVLTRSGI.